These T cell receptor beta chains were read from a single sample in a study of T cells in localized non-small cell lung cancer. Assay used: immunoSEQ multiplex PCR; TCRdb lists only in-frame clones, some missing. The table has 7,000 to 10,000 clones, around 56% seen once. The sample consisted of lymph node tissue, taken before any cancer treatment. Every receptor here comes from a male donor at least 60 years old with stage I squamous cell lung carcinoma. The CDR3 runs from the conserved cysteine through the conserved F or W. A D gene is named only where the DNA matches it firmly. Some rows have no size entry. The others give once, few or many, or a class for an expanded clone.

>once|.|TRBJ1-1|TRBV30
TGTGCCTGGAGTGACCCGGTCGGATCAGGGAGAGGAGTGAACACTGAAGCTTTCTTT
CAWSDPVGSGRGVNTEAFF
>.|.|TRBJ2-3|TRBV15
TGTGCCACCAGCAGAGGGGAGGCGGGGACAGATACGCAGTATTTT
CATSRGEAGTDTQYF
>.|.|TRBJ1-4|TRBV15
TGTGCCACCAGCGGGGAGGGACAACGGGCACAAAAACTGTTTTTT
CATSGEGQRAQKLFF
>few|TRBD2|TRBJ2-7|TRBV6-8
TGTGCCAGCAGTTTAAGTCTAGCGGGCCCCTACGAGCAGTACTTC
CASSLSLAGPYEQYF
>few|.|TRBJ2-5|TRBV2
TGTGCCAGCACTGACAGCTGGAGGGTCGGGACCCAGTACTTC
CASTDSWRVGTQYF
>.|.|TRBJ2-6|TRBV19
TGTGCCAGTAGTATAGGTGGAGGGGTTCACCGCTCTGGGGCCAACGTCCTGACTTTC
CASSIGGGVHRSGANVLTF
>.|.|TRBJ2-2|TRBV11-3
TGTGCCAGCACCCTTAGGAGGGGTGAGACCGGGGAGCTGTTTTTT
CASTLRRGETGELFF
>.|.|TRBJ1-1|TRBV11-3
TGTGCCAGCAGCTTAGATTTTGGGGCAGACACTGAAGCTTTCTTT
CASSLDFGADTEAFF
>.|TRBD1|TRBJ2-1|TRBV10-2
TGCGCCAGCAGTGGAGACAGGGCTGGTGAGCAGTTCTTC
CASSGDRAGEQFF
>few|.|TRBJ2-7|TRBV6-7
TGTGCCAGCAGTTACTTCTGGAAAAAGGGTCCCTTTGAGTCCTACGAGCAGTACTTC
CASSYFWKKGPFESYEQYF
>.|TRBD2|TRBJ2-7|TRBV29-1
TGCAGCGTTCTAGCGGGAGTGTCGGTGGAGCAGTACTTC
CSVLAGVSVEQYF
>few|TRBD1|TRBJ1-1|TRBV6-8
TGTGCCACTTCTTCCGACAGGGCGAACACTGAAGCTTTCTTT
CATSSDRANTEAFF
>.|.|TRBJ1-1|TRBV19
TGTGCCAGTAGTATAAGCCACAGTCCTCTCACTGAAGCTTTCTTT
CASSISHSPLTEAFF
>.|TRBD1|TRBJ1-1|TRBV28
TGTGCCAGCAGTTTCAAGACAGGGGGTGTTCTCGAAGCTTTCTTT
CASSFKTGGVLEAFF
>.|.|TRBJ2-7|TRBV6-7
TGTGCCAGCAGTGAAGCGCGTGCGGTGGGAACTTACGAGCAGTACTTC
CASSEARAVGTYEQYF
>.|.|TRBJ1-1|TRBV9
TGTGCCAGCAGCGCCGACCCCTTAGGGGCGATGAACACTGAAGCTTTCTTT
CASSADPLGAMNTEAFF
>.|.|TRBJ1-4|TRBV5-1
TGCGCCAGCAACCCGGGCAGCACTAATGAAAAACTGTTTTTT
CASNPGSTNEKLFF
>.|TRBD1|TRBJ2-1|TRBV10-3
TGTGCCATCAGTGACCGGACAGGGGATAGCAATGAGCAGTTCTTC
CAISDRTGDSNEQFF
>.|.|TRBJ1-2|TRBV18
TGTGCCAGCTCACCACAGGGACTGCTGGACTATGGCTACACCTTC
CASSPQGLLDYGYTF
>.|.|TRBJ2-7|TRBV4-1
TGCGCCAGCAGCCCCGACGGGGACTACGAGCAGTACTTC
CASSPDGDYEQYF
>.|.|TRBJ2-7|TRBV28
TGTGCCAGCAGTCCACTGGGAAGGGGCGATTACTACGAGCAGTACTTC
CASSPLGRGDYYEQYF
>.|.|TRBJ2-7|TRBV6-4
TGTGCCAGCAGTGAATTAATAACAGGCGCCTACGAGCAGTACTTC
CASSELITGAYEQYF
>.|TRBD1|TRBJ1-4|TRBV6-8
TGTGCCAGCAGTTACGTGGGACAGTCTAGCGAAAAACTGTTTTTT
CASSYVGQSSEKLFF
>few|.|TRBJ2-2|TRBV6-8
TGTGCCAGCAGTTATTTGGAAGTCGGCGGGGAGCTGTTTTTT
CASSYLEVGGELFF
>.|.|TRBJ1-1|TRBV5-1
TGCGCCAGCAGCTCCAATAGACAGGATCCCATGAACACTGAAGCTTTCTTT
CASSSNRQDPMNTEAFF
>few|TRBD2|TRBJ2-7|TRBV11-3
TGTGCCAGCAGGACTAGCGGGAGGAATTACGAGCAGTACTTC
CASRTSGRNYEQYF
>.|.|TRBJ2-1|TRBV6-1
TGTGCCAGCAGTGAAGGACCCTTTGAGCAGTTCTTC
CASSEGPFEQFF
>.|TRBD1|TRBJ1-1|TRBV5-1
TGCGCCAGCAGCCCTCTCCAGGGGGCGAACACTGAAGCTTTCTTT
CASSPLQGANTEAFF
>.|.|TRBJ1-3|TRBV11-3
TGTGCCAGCAGCGGGTCCGGGGCGGGAAGTGGAAACACCATATATTTT
CASSGSGAGSGNTIYF
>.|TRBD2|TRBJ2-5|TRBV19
TGTGCCAGTCCCGGGACTAGTATAGAGACCCAGTACTTC
CASPGTSIETQYF
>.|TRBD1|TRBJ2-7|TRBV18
TGTGCCAGCTCACCCGTGACAGGGATTAACTCCTACGAGCAGTACTTC
CASSPVTGINSYEQYF
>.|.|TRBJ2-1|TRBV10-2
TGCGCCAGCAGTGAGTCAGGAAGGGGGGCCTACAATGAGCAGTTCTTC
CASSESGRGAYNEQFF
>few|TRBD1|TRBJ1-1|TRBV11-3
TGTGCCAGCAGCCCGGGACAGCTTAACACTGAAGCTTTCTTT
CASSPGQLNTEAFF
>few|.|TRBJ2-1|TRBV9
TGTGCCAGCAGCGGAGAATTTTCTCGAAATGAGCAGTTCTTC
CASSGEFSRNEQFF
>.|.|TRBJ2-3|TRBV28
TGTGCCAGCAGTTTACGTAGCACAGATACGCAGTATTTT
CASSLRSTDTQYF
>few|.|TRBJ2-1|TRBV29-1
TGCAGCGTTGTTCGCCTCCGGCTCGATGAGCAGTTCTTC
CSVVRLRLDEQFF
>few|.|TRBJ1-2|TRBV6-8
TGTGCCAGCAGTTACCGGGGGCGCGTTGGCTACACCTTC
CASSYRGRVGYTF
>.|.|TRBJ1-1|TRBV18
TGTGCCAGCTCACAGGCGTTAGACACTGAAGCTTTCTTT
CASSQALDTEAFF
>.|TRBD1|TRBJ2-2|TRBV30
TGTGCCTGGAGTAAGGGGGCGACCAGGTCCACCGGGGAGCTGTTTTTT
CAWSKGATRSTGELFF
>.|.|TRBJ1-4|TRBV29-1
TGCAGCGTTACGTATTCAGGGAGTAATGAAAAACTGTTTTTT
CSVTYSGSNEKLFF
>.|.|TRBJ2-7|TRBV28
TGTGCCAGCAGTCCCGACCCCCAGTACGAGCAGTACTTC
CASSPDPQYEQYF
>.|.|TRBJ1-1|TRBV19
TGTGCCAGTACTCCAGGGACAATTTACACTGAAGCTTTCTTT
CASTPGTIYTEAFF
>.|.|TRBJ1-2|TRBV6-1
TGTGCCAGCAGTGAAGCGCGAAGGGATGGTGGCTACACCTTC
CASSEARRDGGYTF
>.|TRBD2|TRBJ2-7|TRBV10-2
TGCGCCAGCAATTGGACTAGCGGCTACGAGCAGTACTTC
CASNWTSGYEQYF
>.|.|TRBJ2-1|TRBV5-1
TGCGCCAGCTCGATCGGATTAGCGTCGAATGAGCAGTTCTTC
CASSIGLASNEQFF
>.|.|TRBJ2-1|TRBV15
TGTGCCACCAGCATCCGGACTACCAACAATGAGCAGTTCTTC
CATSIRTTNNEQFF
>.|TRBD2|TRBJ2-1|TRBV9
TGTGCCAGCAGCGCCCACGGTTTACGGGAGGGCCAGGACAATGAGCAGTTCTTC
CASSAHGLREGQDNEQFF
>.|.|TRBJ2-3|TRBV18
TGTGCCAGCTCACCACGTACTGGGTCCTACGGCACAGATACGCAGTATTTT
CASSPRTGSYGTDTQYF
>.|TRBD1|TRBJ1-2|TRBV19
TGTGCCAGTAGAAGGGGGACAGGCGCTAATGGCTACACCTTC
CASRRGTGANGYTF
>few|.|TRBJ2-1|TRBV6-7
TGTACCAGCAGTTACGGCTTTTCTAGAGGTTTCAATGAGCAGTTCTTC
CTSSYGFSRGFNEQFF
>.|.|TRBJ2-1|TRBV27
TGTGCCAGCAAACTCCTCCCAGGCTCCTACAATGAGCAGTTCTTC
CASKLLPGSYNEQFF
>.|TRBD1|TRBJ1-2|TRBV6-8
TGTGCCAGCAGCGGGGACAGGGGGAAGTTTGGCTACACCTTC
CASSGDRGKFGYTF